Following are 24 T cell receptor beta chains from one sample sequenced in a study of blood T cell repertoires in COVID-19. Repertoires were generated with immunoSEQ multiplex PCR, while TCRdb's copy carries only in-frame clones and drops some. The data show approximately 170,000 clones, 84% seen once. Sequencing was carried out using peripheral blood. The receptors were sampled from a woman in her 70s with COVID-19, enrolled during active disease.

CDR3 in amino acids: CASSQIQGNEQFF. The CDR3, as DNA: TGCGCCAGCAGCCAAATACAGGGGAATGAGCAGTTCTTC. V and J are TRBV4-1 and TRBJ2-1, with 7 bases identical to TRBD1. This CDR3 region has 13 residues. Trimming took 2 bases from V and 7 from J; bases not matched to a gene: 2. Germline values: CDR1 MGHRA, CDR2 YSYEKL.

The chain has TRBV5-4 and TRBJ2-5; D unresolved. In germline, CDR1 is SGHNT, CDR2 YYREEE (reference sequence). The CDR3 covers 15 residues. Trimming stripped 1 base from V and 2 bases from J, with 12 bases between. The CDR3 sequence is CASSLKTPAQETQYF. CDR3 DNA sequence: TGTGCCAGCAGCTTGAAGACGCCAGCGCAAGAGACCCAGTACTTC.

This clone has a handful of counts. V and J are TRBV6-1 and TRBJ2-7; possibly TRBD1 for D (5 bases). The CDR3 has 14 residues. V dropped 1 base and J dropped 6 bases, with 13 bases sitting between them. CDR1 and CDR2 (germline): MNHNS, SASEGT. The CDR3 nucleotides read TGTGCCAGCAGTGAAGATCCAGGGCCCGGCGAGCAGTACGTC. This sequence encodes CASSEDPGPGEQYV.

The chain couples TRBV5-1 to TRBJ2-5, with TRBD1 matching over 9 bases. Looked up from germline, CDR1 is SGHRS and CDR2 is YFSETQ. This CDR3 is 14 amino acids long. The V and J ends lost 3 bases and 5 bases, in that order; junction bases with no gene match: 5. DNA of the CDR3: TGCGCCAGCAGCTGGGGGACAGGGAGGGAGACCCAGTACTTC. Protein: CASSWGTGRETQYF.

The chain combines TRBV7-2 with TRBJ2-7; D not resolved. CDR1 and CDR2 (germline): SGHTA, FQGNSA. Trimming left V 4 bases short and J 5 bases short, with 12 bases between. CDR3 length: 13 residues. CDR3 sequence reads: CASSSLLLHEQYF. CDR3 in DNA: TGTGCCAGCAGCTCCCTACTCCTCCACGAGCAGTACTTC. The full variable domain, its missing parts supplied by reference TRBV7-2 and TRBJ2-7, is GAGVSQSPSNKVTEKGKDVELRCDPISGHTALYWYRQSLGQGLEFLIYFQGNSAPDKSGLPSDRFSAERTGGSVSTLTIQRTQQEDSAVYLCASSSLLLHEQYFGPGTRLTVT.

The chain uses TRBV5-1 and TRBJ2-1; 10 nucleotides match TRBD1. The length of the CDR3 is 16 residues. The germline V gene encodes CDR1 SGHRS and CDR2 YFSETQ. Losses at the gene ends were 4 bases for V and 3 bases for J; bases not matched to a gene: 7. CDR3 in amino acids: CASSLRDRGSYNEQFF. In nucleotides, the CDR3 is TGCGCCAGCAGCCTCCGGGACAGGGGAAGCTACAATGAGCAGTTCTTC. The whole variable domain, filled in from reference TRBV5-1 and TRBJ2-1, reads KAGVTQTPRYLIKTRGQQVTLSCSPISGHRSVSWYQQTPGQGLQFLFEYFSETQRNKGNFPGRFSGRQFSNSRSEMNVSTLELGDSALYLCASSLRDRGSYNEQFFGPGTRLTVL.

This chain uses TRBV15 with TRBJ1-2, with 9 bases fitting TRBD1. The J segment lost 7 bases and the V segment lost 0 bases, leaving 12 bases of the junction unmatched. The CDR3 extends over 17 amino acids. Germline V CDR1 and CDR2: LNHNV, YYDKDF (reference sequence). CDR3 sequence reads: CATSRDMAGQGIRGYTF. The CDR3 bases are TGTGCCACCAGCAGAGATATGGCGGGACAGGGAATACGTGGCTACACCTTC.

CDR3 sequence: CASSPGQGVGYTF. DNA of the CDR3: TGTGCCAGCAGTCCGGGACAGGGGGTTGGCTACACCTTC. The V call is TRBV11-2, the J call TRBJ1-2; 11 bases match TRBD1. The J segment lost 7 bases and the V segment lost 6 bases, leaving 4 bases of the junction unmatched. This CDR3 has 13 residues. The germline gives CDR1 SGHAT, CDR2 FQNNGV.

The gene calls are TRBV30 and TRBJ2-1; the match to TRBD1 covers 7 bases. V trimming: 1 base; J trimming: 4 bases; junction bases outside the gene matches: 1. Germline V gene data show CDR1 as GTSNPN and CDR2 as SVGIG (reference sequence). This CDR3 is built from 13 residues. The CDR3 here is CAWSGQGYNEQFF. CDR3 nucleotides: TGTGCCTGGAGTGGACAGGGTTACAATGAGCAGTTCTTC.

V gene TRBV4-1 combines with J gene TRBJ2-5, with 9 bases matching TRBD2. V lost 1 base to trimming and J lost 3 bases; unmatched junction nucleotides: 3. The CDR3 consists of 15 residues. Germline CDR1 MGHRA, CDR2 YSYEKL. CDR3 in amino acids: CASSQGAGGEETQYF. DNA of the CDR3: TGCGCCAGCAGCCAAGGGGCGGGAGGGGAAGAGACCCAGTACTTC.

This chain connects TRBV19 to TRBJ1-5; TRBD1 agrees at 8 bases. This CDR3 comprises 15 residues. The germline V gene has CDR1 LNHDA and CDR2 SQIVND (reference sequence). With 3 bases clipped from V and 1 base from J, the junction kept 2 bases outside the gene matches. The CDR3 sequence is CASSMQGASNQPQHF. In DNA, the CDR3 is TGTGCCAGTAGTATGCAGGGGGCGAGCAATCAGCCCCAGCATTTT.

This clone appeared once. J is TRBJ1-5 and V is TRBV2; the D gene is possibly TRBD1 (6 bases). Germline lookup yields CDR1 SNHLY and CDR2 FYNNEI. This CDR3 contains 13 residues. V lost 7 bases to trimming and J lost 7 bases, with 14 bases between them. CDR3 region: CASKEGGSQPQHF. CDR3 nucleotide sequence: TGTGCCAGCAAGGAGGGGGGGAGCCAGCCCCAGCATTTT.

This clone was recorded once. The chain carries TRBV7-2 and TRBJ1-1; D unresolved. This CDR3 contains 15 residues. Trimming took 5 bases from V and 2 from J, leaving 15 bases between them. The germline V gene encodes CDR1 SGHTA and CDR2 FQGNSA. CDR3 bases: TGTGCCAGCAGCGTGACGGGTTCCATTAACACTGAAGCTTTCTTT. Translated, it gives CASSVTGSINTEAFF.

This chain uses TRBV11-2 with TRBJ2-7; 12 nucleotides line up with TRBD2. J was trimmed by 2 bases and V by 5 bases; bases with no gene match: 4. Germline V gene sequence: CDR1 SGHAT, CDR2 FQNNGV. This CDR3 spans 15 amino acids. In nucleotides, the CDR3 is TGTGCCAGCAGCCCCTCTAGCGGGGGGGCCTACGAGCAGTACGTC. This codes for CASSPSSGGAYEQYV.

This sequence joins TRBV5-1 and TRBJ2-2, with D tentatively TRBD2 (5 bases). CDR3 size: 15 residues. Germline assignment: CDR1 SGHRS and CDR2 YFSETQ. Deletions cut 4 bases from V and 4 bases from J, with 14 bases between. CDR3 coding DNA: TGCGCCAGCAGCATTGGCGAAGGGAGCACCGGGGAGCTGTTTTTT. This sequence encodes CASSIGEGSTGELFF. Looking up the rest from reference TRBV5-1 and TRBJ2-2 gives the full variable domain: KAGVTQTPRYLIKTRGQQVTLSCSPISGHRSVSWYQQTPGQGLQFLFEYFSETQRNKGNFPGRFSGRQFSNSRSEMNVSTLELGDSALYLCASSIGEGSTGELFFGEGSRLTVL.

V gene TRBV9 combines with J gene TRBJ2-1, with unresolved D. The CDR3 is 12 residues long. Looked up from germline, CDR1 is SGDLS and CDR2 is YYNGEE. Trimming cost V 3 bases and J 3 bases, with 4 bases left between them. The CDR3 sequence is CASSGSYNEQFF. CDR3 nucleotide sequence: TGTGCCAGCAGCGGGAGCTACAATGAGCAGTTCTTC.

This chain joins TRBV28 and TRBJ1-5; the D gene is possibly TRBD1 (5 bases). Germline V gene data show CDR1 as MDHEN and CDR2 as SYDVKM. The CDR3 runs 16 residues. Trimming stripped 8 bases from V and 0 bases from J, with 17 bases between. DNA of the CDR3: TGTGCCAGCGGAAAGCGGGACCAATCTAGCAATCAGCCCCAGCATTTT. Protein sequence: CASGKRDQSSNQPQHF.

This chain connects TRBV7-2 to TRBJ2-7; TRBD1 matches at 10 bases. J gave up 4 bases and V 5 bases, and 8 bases lay outside the gene matches. The germline V gene encodes CDR1 SGHTA and CDR2 FQGNSA. This CDR3 comprises 15 residues. The chain's CDR3 is CASSPAGQGWYEQYF. The CDR3 DNA is TGTGCCAGCAGCCCCGCGGGACAGGGGTGGTACGAGCAGTACTTC.

The CDR3 DNA reads as TGTGCCAGCAGTTCCCTTCCCGACAGGAATGGCTACACCTTC. It yields the protein CASSSLPDRNGYTF. This sequence joins TRBV28 and TRBJ1-2; possibly TRBD1 for D (6 bases). In germline, CDR1 is MDHEN, CDR2 SYDVKM. The ends were cut back, 4 bases at V and 6 bases at J, with 15 bases in the middle. The length of the CDR3 is 14 residues.

The chain couples TRBV25-1 to TRBJ2-2; D is perhaps TRBD1 (5 bases). CDR3 size: 16 residues. The germline V and J ends were trimmed by 0 bases and 5 bases, with 13 bases remaining between them. Germline V CDR1 and CDR2: MGHDK, SYGVNS. CDR3: CASSEYGSGRTGELFF. Here the CDR3 DNA reads TGTGCCAGCAGTGAATATGGGTCAGGGCGGACCGGGGAGCTGTTTTTT.

The DNA for the CDR3 is TGTGCCAGCAGCAAGGGGGTCACTGAAGCTTTCTTT. It yields the protein CASSKGVTEAFF. This chain uses TRBV16 with TRBJ1-1, with TRBD1 as a possible D gene (6 bases). V lost 5 bases and J 4 bases, leaving 8 bases between the germline ends. The CDR3 has 12 amino acids. CDR1 is KGHSY and CDR2 is FQNENV in the germline V gene.

CDR3 sequence: CASSRRGGGLNTEAFF. The CDR3, as DNA: TGCGCCAGCAGCCGCCGAGGCGGAGGTTTGAACACTGAAGCTTTCTTT. V gene TRBV5-1 combines with J gene TRBJ1-1; no definite D call. CDR1 SGHRS and CDR2 YFSETQ come from the germline V gene. This CDR3 spans 16 amino acids. Trimming removed 4 bases from V and 0 bases from J, with 16 bases in between.

This chain joins TRBV5-1 and TRBJ2-7; 8 bases are a match to TRBD2. Germline values: CDR1 SGHRS, CDR2 YFSETQ. The CDR3 runs 14 residues. Trimming at V came to 7 bases and at J to 5 bases, leaving 11 bases not matched to a gene. CDR3 nucleotides: TGCGCCAGCTGCCGACAAGCGGGAGCAGACGAGCAGTACTTC. Protein sequence: CASCRQAGADEQYF.

The CDR3 DNA reads as TGTGCCAGCAGCTCCCCGCCGGGACAGGGGGCTGAAAAACTGTTTTTT. Its translation is CASSSPPGQGAEKLFF. The genes are TRBV7-2 and TRBJ1-4, with 12 bases aligning to TRBD1. Germline CDR1 is SGHTA and CDR2 is FQGNSA. CDR3 size: 16 residues. J gave up 7 bases and V 4 bases, and 7 bases lay outside the gene matches.